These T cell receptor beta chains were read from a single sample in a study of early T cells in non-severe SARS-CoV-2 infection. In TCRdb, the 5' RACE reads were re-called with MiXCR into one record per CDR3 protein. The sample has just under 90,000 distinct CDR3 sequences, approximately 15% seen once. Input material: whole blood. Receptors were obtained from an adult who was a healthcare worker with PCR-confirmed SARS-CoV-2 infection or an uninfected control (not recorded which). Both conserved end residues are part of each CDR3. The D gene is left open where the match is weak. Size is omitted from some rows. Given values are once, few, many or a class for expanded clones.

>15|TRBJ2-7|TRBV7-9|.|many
TGTGCCAGCAGCTCACAGGAGCCCTACCTATACGAGCAGTACTTC
CASSSQEPYLYEQYF
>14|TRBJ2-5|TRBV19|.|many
TGTGCCAGTAGTGCGCTAGATACAGAGGAGACCCAGTACTTC
CASSALDTEETQYF
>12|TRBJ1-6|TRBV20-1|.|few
TGCAGTTGGATGGCAGTCGGATCACCCCTCCACTTT
CSWMAVGSPLHF
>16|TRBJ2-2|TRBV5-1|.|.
TGCGCCAGCAGCTTGGCCCCAGGGTCAAACACCGGGGAGCTGTTTTTT
CASSLAPGSNTGELFF
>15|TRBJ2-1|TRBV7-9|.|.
TGTGCCAGCAGAGGGTCCCGAGGGGCCGGAAATGAGCAGTTCTTC
CASRGSRGAGNEQFF
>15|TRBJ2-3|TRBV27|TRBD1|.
TGTGCCAGCAGCCCCAGTAACAGGGGGGCAGGTACGCAGTATTTT
CASSPSNRGAGTQYF
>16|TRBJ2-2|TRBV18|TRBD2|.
TGTGCCAGCTCACCGGGACTAGCAGTTGGGTCCGGGGAGCTGTTTTTT
CASSPGLAVGSGELFF
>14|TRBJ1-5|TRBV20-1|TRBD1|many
TGCAGTGCCGCAGCGACAGGGAGCAATCAGCCCCAGCATTTT
CSAAATGSNQPQHF
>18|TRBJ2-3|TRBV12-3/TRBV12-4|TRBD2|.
TGTGCCAGCAGTTTACCCCGACTAGCGGGAGGTGGGACAGATACGCAGTATTTT
CASSLPRLAGGGTDTQYF
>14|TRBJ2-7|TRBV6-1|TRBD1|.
TGTGCCAGCAGTGTAAACAGGGGGCCTTACGAGCAGTACTTC
CASSVNRGPYEQYF
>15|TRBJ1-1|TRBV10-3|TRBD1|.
TGTGCCATCCGGGGGACAGGGCTAGGGAACACTGAAGCTTTCTTT
CAIRGTGLGNTEAFF
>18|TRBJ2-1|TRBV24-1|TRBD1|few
TGTACCACCAGTGATGTCCGGGGCAGGGACAGTACCTACAATGAGCAGTTCTTC
CTTSDVRGRDSTYNEQFF
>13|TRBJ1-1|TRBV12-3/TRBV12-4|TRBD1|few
TGTGCCAGCAGGGACAGGGCGGGCACTGAAGCTTTCTTT
CASRDRAGTEAFF
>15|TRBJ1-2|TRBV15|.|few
TGTGCCACCAGCACTACCCGCGACGGAATGGATGGCTACACCTTC
CATSTTRDGMDGYTF
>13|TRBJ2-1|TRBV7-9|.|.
TGTGCCAGCAGCCCGGACCGCGGTAATGAGCAGTTCTTC
CASSPDRGNEQFF
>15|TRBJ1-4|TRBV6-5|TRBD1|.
TGTGCCAGCAGTTACTCTGGGACAGCTGATGAAAAACTGTTTTTT
CASSYSGTADEKLFF
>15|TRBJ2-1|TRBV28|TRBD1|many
TGTGCCAGCAGTTCCCAGACAGGGGTACGAGATGAGCAGTTCTTC
CASSSQTGVRDEQFF
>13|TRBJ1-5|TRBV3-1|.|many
TGTGCCAGCAGCTCCGCTAAAGATCAGCCCCAGCATTTT
CASSSAKDQPQHF
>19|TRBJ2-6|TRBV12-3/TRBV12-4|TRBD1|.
TGTGCCAGCAGTCACAATATGGGACAGGCAAACTCTGGGGCCAACGTCCTGACTTTC
CASSHNMGQANSGANVLTF
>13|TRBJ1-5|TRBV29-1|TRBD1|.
TGCAGCGTAGGCGACAGGGACAATCAGCCCCAGCATTTT
CSVGDRDNQPQHF
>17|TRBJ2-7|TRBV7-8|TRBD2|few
TGTGCCAGCAGCTTAGTCGCTAGCGGGACCTGGGGGAACGAGCAGTACTTC
CASSLVASGTWGNEQYF
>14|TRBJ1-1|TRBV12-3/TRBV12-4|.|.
TGTGCCAGCAGTTTCACAGGGCTGAACACTGAAGCTTTCTTT
CASSFTGLNTEAFF
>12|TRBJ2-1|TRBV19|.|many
TGTGCCAGTAGTATTCGTGAGGCTGAGCAGTTCTTC
CASSIREAEQFF
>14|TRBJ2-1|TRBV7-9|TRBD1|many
TGTGCCAGCAGCTCAGGGGGCCCACACAATGAGCAGTTCTTC
CASSSGGPHNEQFF
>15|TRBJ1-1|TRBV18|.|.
TGTGCCAGCTCACCACCGGGACCCGTTCGAACTGAAGCTTTCTTT
CASSPPGPVRTEAFF
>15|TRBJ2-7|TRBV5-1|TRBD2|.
TGCGCCAGCAGGCCCGGGACTAGCGGGAATCATGAGCAGTACTTC
CASRPGTSGNHEQYF
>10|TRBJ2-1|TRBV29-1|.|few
TGCAGCGTTGGACCCGGTGAGCAGTTCTTC
CSVGPGEQFF
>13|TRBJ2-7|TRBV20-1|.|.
TGCAGTGCTAGGGCGGGCTATTCCTACGAGCAGTACTTC
CSARAGYSYEQYF
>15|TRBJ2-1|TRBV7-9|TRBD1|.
TGTGCCAGCAGCCTTCCGACAGGGGCACACAATGAGCAGTTCTTC
CASSLPTGAHNEQFF
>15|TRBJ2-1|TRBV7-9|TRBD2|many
TGTGCCAGCAGCCTGACTAGCGGGAGGTCGGATGAGCAGTTCTTC
CASSLTSGRSDEQFF
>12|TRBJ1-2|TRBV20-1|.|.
TGCAGTGCTAGCGACTTTAACTATGGCTACACCTTC
CSASDFNYGYTF
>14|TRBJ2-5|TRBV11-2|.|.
TGTGCCAGCAGGCGATCGGGGCAGGGCCAGACCCAGCACTTC
CASRRSGQGQTQHF
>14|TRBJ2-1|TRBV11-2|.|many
TGTGCCAGCAGCCCGGAGTTCTCAGGGCGCGAGCAGTTCTTC
CASSPEFSGREQFF
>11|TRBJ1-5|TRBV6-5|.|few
TGTGCCAGCGGCGCTACCCAGCCCCAGCATTTT
CASGATQPQHF
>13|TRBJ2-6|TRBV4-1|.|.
TGCGCCAGCAGCCAGACTGGGGCCAACGTCCTGACTTTC
CASSQTGANVLTF
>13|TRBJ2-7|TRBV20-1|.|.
TGCAGTGCTAGAGTTAACAACCCCTACGAGCAGTACTTC
CSARVNNPYEQYF
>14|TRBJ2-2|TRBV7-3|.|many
TGTGCCAGCAGCCGACAGATGAACACCGGGGAGCTGTTTTTT
CASSRQMNTGELFF
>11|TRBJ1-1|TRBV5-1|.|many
TGCGCCAGCAGCTCGGCTTATGGAGCTTTCTTT
CASSSAYGAFF
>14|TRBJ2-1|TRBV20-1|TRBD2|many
TGCAGTGCTCCCGGGACTAGCGGGGGTAATGAGCAGTTCTTC
CSAPGTSGGNEQFF
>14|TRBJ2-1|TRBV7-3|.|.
TGTGCCAGCAGCTTAGGGCTTGCAAGTTTAATGCAGTTCTTC
CASSLGLASLMQFF
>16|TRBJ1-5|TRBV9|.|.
TGTGCCAGCAGCGTAGGGGACGGACTCCAAATTGAGCCCCAGCATTTT
CASSVGDGLQIEPQHF
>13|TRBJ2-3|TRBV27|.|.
TGTGCCAGCAGGCCCGGATACTCAGATACGCAGTATTTT
CASRPGYSDTQYF
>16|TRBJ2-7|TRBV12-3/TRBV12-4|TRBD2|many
TGTGCCAGCAGGAGAGGACTAGCGGGAGGGATCTACGAGCAGTACTTC
CASRRGLAGGIYEQYF